This T cell receptor beta chain was found in a study of cytomegalovirus exposure and HLA in healthy donors. 60 Vbeta and 13 Jbeta primers were used in PCR. Using immunoSEQ multiplex PCR, the repertoire was profiled, and TCRdb retains in-frame clones only, with some absent. Among roughly 180,000 clones listed, 76% were seen once. Germline loops: CDR1 SGHDN, CDR2 FVKESK. The CDR3 sequence is 15 residues long. The TCR was taken from a female donor in good health and CMV-seronegative. This chain joins TRBV14 and TRBJ2-5, with 7 bases aligning to TRBD2. The J call may be in error: the DNA end matches TRBJ2-7 better. Sequences were obtained from PBMCs. Here the CDR3 DNA reads TGTGCCAGCAGCCAAGGAGAGCGGGGTGCCTACGAGCAGTACTTC. Translating gives CASSQGERGAYEQYF.